Below, one T cell receptor (beta chain) is given with its context. Its antigen target is currently unknown. Base qualities are not at hand, and no much larger clone is one base apart. Sequences MDHEN (CDR1) and SYDVKM (CDR2) are obtained from the germline V gene. V gives up 3 bases and J gives up 8 bases, and the segment between their germline ends measures 11 bases. The CDR3 spans 13 residues, from the cysteine through the phenylalanine. The entry retains the CDR3 DNA only, 39 bases that are in frame from base 1. The cohort consisted of 650 to 850 healthy bone marrow donors. All cohort members were sampled while nominally healthy, although unrecorded immune exposures were likely present. The donor tested CMV seropositive, placing the donor among the 310 or so seropositive members of the cohort. A peripheral blood sample was collected from each donor, and TCR beta sequencing was performed on peripheral blood mononuclear cells. Genomic DNA was extracted from the blood cell samples with the Qiagen DNeasy Blood Extraction Kit.

The data were obtained in a study of cytomegalovirus exposure and HLA in healthy donors (TCRdb year 2017). About the study as a whole: In an earlier analysis of under 600 of the donors, 250 to 350 Gb of sequence data and 100 million or so unique TCR beta sequences from 150 million to 200 million T cells were reported. An early release covering roughly 640 HLA-typed donors comprised 250 to 350 gigabases of sequencing data and some 79 million unique TCR sequences. Of the 350 to 450 genotyped donors, 81% were placed in the genetic ancestry cluster associated with self-reported Caucasian donors. The study aimed to test whether signatures of past pathogen exposure could be identified by cataloging public T cell receptors. Using immunosequencing, the study profiled T cell repertoires from around 670 subjects and related those repertoires to cytomegalovirus serostatus. Besides the first cohort of roughly 700 subjects, a separate validation cohort made up of over a hundred different subjects was used. High-throughput TCR immunosequencing, statistical association of individual TCRs with disease status, and machine learning were combined to predict cytomegalovirus infection status. A later analysis re-analyzed previously published TCR beta repertoires from 660 or so donors and added high-resolution HLA genotyping to study TCR occurrence patterns. Rather than drawing on any new phenotypic data, the later analysis identified candidate immune exposures from TCR beta sequences and the way those sequences occurred across donors. An earlier analysis of some 500 of the donors used high-throughput TCR beta sequencing to judge whether each TCR beta V gene segment behaved as functional or pseudogenic. Donor age, sex, ethnicity and CMV serostatus were collected together with the repertoire data. Genome-wide SNP genotypes for about 55% of the roughly 670 donors were used in a later genetic analysis, which treated that subset as a discovery cohort. All discovery cohort repertoires had been generated using a single sequencing platform. Class I and class II HLA loci were covered by the typing at four-digit resolution. The number of typed donors differed by locus: 629-630 for A, B, C, DRB1 and DQB1; roughly 510 for DQA1; some 590 for DPA1; and approximately 450 for DPB1. Because of strong linkage in the cohort, roughly five DR-DQ haplotypes were treated as single units for association and clustering. Across roughly 420 genotyped donors of the cohort, an average of 235,054 unique TCR beta nucleotide sequences per donor were sequenced, and 15% to 20% of those sequences were non-productive.

Points the paper makes about the study in general: Immune exposure information for the cohort was limited to CMV serostatus. Because HLA typing was missing for some donors at each locus, association tests included only the typed subset. A further reported finding was that TCR beta sequences accurately predicted the HLA-A and HLA-B alleles for most subjects in the first cohort. It was suggested by the authors that the approach could potentially be generalized to other disease states and immunological phenotypes. Some IMGT-functional V segments, including TRBV6-2 and TRBV6-3, could not be told apart with the 87-base-pair reads, so those segments were excluded. Fewer than 20 rarely observed V segments, including chromosome 9 orphons, were excluded from the earlier analysis of a few hundred of the donors because counts were too low. This cohort had only TCR beta chains sequenced, and the lack of alpha or paired-chain data limited which features could be detected. Correlated functional status among segregating V segments might be attributable to linkage disequilibrium, but an unknown experimental factor could not be ruled out. The presence/absence analyses assumed that sequencing depth was roughly uniform across donors, and that assumption may not be true. In a later analysis, HLA-associated TCR beta chains showed more clonal expansion and lower generation probabilities than non-associated chains that were equally common. A group of highly shared sequence variants was considered likely to be a technical artifact of the sequencing pipeline. The study listed approximately 150 TCR beta chains as associated with cytomegalovirus. In a later genetic analysis, a missense DCLRE1C variant was associated with V-gene and J-gene trimming of TCR beta chains, and the association was replicated in an independent cohort. In a later analysis, TCR association rates were found to vary across HLA loci, with the most associated TCRs seen for DRB1 alleles and the fewest for HLA-C alleles. In a later analysis, most CMV-associated TCR beta chains were found to appear HLA-restricted, with HLA associations seemingly driven largely by CMV exposure. Strong co-occurrence of HLA alleles, especially DR and DQ, made assigning TCR associations to individual alleles difficult. Cytomegalovirus status was reported to be diagnosed by the classifier with high specificity and sensitivity in both the original and validation cohorts. Most TCR sequences were observed very rarely across donors, whereas some public TCRs were present in many individuals. In a later analysis, several top co-occurrence clusters were reported to appear linked to parvovirus B19, influenza, CMV and Epstein-Barr virus. A few of the identified cytomegalovirus-associated TCR beta chains were confirmed in vitro to be specific for cytomegalovirus antigens. At a false discovery rate of 0.05, a later analysis linked some 18,000 TCR beta sequences to specific HLA alleles. Broadly in line with IMGT annotations, most TCR beta V segments showed up in productive rearrangements about 90% or about 30% of the time in an earlier analysis of approximately 640 of the donors. A later genetic analysis reported fewer N-insertions in productive TCRs among donors in an Asian-associated ancestry cluster than the roughly 640-donor mean.

The library was obtained by the immunoSEQ multiplex PCR assay. For the multiplex PCR, a mixture combining 60 forward primers for TCR Vbeta segments and 13 reverse primers for TCR Jbeta segments was used. Amplification of the CDR3 region of rearranged TCR beta genes was performed with a multiplex PCR assay on genomic DNA. The amplified TCR beta libraries were sequenced on the Illumina HiSeq System as 87-base-pair reads. The paper's data handling went like this. In a later analysis, approximately 74 million unique TCR beta chains were counted across the approximately 640 repertoires, and approximately 11 million of these chains were shared by at least two donors. Raw reads were error-corrected and collapsed into unique sequences with a nearest-neighbor algorithm that merged closely related sequences to remove PCR and sequencing errors. V, D and J gene segments were assigned by aligning CDR3 sequences to IMGT reference sequences. For a sequence to be retained, at least a six-nucleotide match to both a V gene segment and a J gene segment was required. A rearrangement counted as productive if the CDR3 had no stop codons and remained in frame with V and J, and every other rearrangement counted as non-productive. Following IMGT convention, CDR3 was defined as the stretch from the second conserved V-encoded cysteine up to the conserved J-encoded phenylalanine. The earlier analysis of some 550 of the donors excluded any sequence lacking an unambiguous match to a single V gene segment. An earlier analysis of 587 of the donors classified V segments as functional when productive rearrangements were above 56.7% and as segregating when the standard deviation between donors was above 5%. A statistical classification framework was developed to diagnose cytomegalovirus status using the catalog of TCR beta chain sequences. V and J gene assignment, in a later analysis, came from comparing TCR nucleotide sequences with IMGT/GENE-DB human TR gene sequences. A later analysis assigned CDR3 sequences and most-parsimonious VDJ recombination scenarios with the TCRdist pipeline. In a later analysis, each TCR beta chain was defined by its CDR3 amino acid sequence together with its V-gene family, and reads lacking a unique V-gene family were excluded. As a way to deal with suspected cross-contamination and a sequencing artifact, a later analysis dropped nearly 600 nucleotide sequences that were highly shared and had low generation probability. In a later analysis, a clonal expansion index for each public chain was calculated from normalized within-repertoire ranks of inferred template counts. Generation probabilities in a later analysis came from a VDJ recombination model fitted to out-of-frame rearrangements, and those results were checked against IGoR. In a later analysis, TCR-TCR, TCR-HLA and TCR-CMV co-occurrence was scored with hypergeometric tests, and a repertoire-size bias correction was applied to TCR pairs. In a later analysis, false discovery rates were estimated by permuting HLA or CMV assignments 20 times. A later analysis grouped co-occurring TCRs with DBSCAN, adding TCRdist sequence similarity when clustering within HLA-allele-positive subsets. Co-occurrence clustering excluded repertoires with fewer than 30,000 or more than 120,000 public chains, plus five with anomalous nucleotide sharing. Not all clones reach the TCRdb copy of this immuneACCESS table, which keeps in-frame sequences only. Checked studies attribute under half of the gap to unresolved V genes and leave the rest unexplained. V and J calls and clone size follow that table, whereas D and trimming were derived from the DNA. A total of about 82,000 clones appear in this sample, 63% of them only once. Of the sample, about 15% is held by the ten largest clones.

The material sequenced was PBMCs. The rearranged segments are TRBV28 and TRBJ2-4, with TRBD1 perhaps the D gene, on 5 matching bases. The clonotype was recovered from a woman aged 40 to 50 in good health and CMV-seropositive. The CDR3 here reads CASSFLGAYIQYF. The DNA sequence is TGTGCCAGCAGTTTTCTAGGGGCCTACATTCAGTACTTC.